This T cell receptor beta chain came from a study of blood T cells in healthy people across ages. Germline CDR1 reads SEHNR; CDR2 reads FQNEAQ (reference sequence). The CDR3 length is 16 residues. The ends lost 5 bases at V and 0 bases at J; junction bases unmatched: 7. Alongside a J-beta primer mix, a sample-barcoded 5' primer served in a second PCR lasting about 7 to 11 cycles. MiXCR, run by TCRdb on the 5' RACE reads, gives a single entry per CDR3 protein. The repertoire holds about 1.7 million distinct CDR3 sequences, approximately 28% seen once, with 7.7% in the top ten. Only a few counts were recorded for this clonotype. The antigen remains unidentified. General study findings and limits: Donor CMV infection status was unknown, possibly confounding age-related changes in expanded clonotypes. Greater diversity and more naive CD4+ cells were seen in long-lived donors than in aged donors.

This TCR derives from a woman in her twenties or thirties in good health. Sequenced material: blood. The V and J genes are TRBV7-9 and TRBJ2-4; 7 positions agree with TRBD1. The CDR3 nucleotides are TGTGCCAGCAGCCCCCTGGACAGGCTAGCCAAAAACATTCAGTACTTC. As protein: CASSPLDRLAKNIQYF.